This T cell receptor (beta chain) was captured in a study of blood T cells in healthy people across ages. The V and J ends lost 5 bases and 1 base, in that order; junction bases with no gene match: 5. CDR1 and CDR2 (germline): SGDLS, YYNGEE. This CDR3 spans 15 amino acids. This clonotype was recorded at least ten times. Combining a sample-barcoded 5' primer with a J-beta primer mix, a second PCR ran for roughly 6 to 11 cycles. Every sample produced at least 3 million CDR3-containing paired-end reads. One entry per CDR3 protein, called by TCRdb with MiXCR from the 5' RACE reads. The profile shows about 780,000 distinct CDR3 sequences, about 45% of them singletons.

V and J are TRBV9 and TRBJ2-1; 8 bases line up with TRBD1. Sequencing used blood. The sequence was collected from a man older than 75 in good health. This chain's CDR3 is CASRGTGGSYNEQFF. The CDR3 DNA sequence: TGTGCCAGCAGAGGGACAGGCGGTTCCTACAATGAGCAGTTCTTC. The entire variable domain, with the rest obtained from reference TRBV9 and TRBJ2-1, is as follows: DSGVTQTPKHLITATGQRVTLRCSPRSGDLSVYWYQQSLDQGLQFLIQYYNGEERAKGNILERFSAQQFPDLHSELNLSSLELGDSALYFCASRGTGGSYNEQFFGPGTRLTVL.